The text below deals with one T cell receptor (beta chain). What it binds is not known. This specimen belongs to a study of cytomegalovirus exposure and HLA in healthy donors. Study conclusions and caveats: The majority of TCR sequences were rare, yet some public TCRs appeared in many donors. Cytomegalovirus association was assigned to approximately 180 TCR beta chains. Three CMV-associated chains proved CMV antigen-specific in vitro.

Trimming stripped 0 bases from V and 6 bases from J, with 5 bases between. Germline CDR1 SGHAT, CDR2 FQNNGV. The length of the CDR3 is 13 residues. Clones were read by immunoSEQ multiplex PCR, and TCRdb kept only the in-frame ones, dropping some. The data contain 100,000 to 150,000 clones, 88% of them singletons. The sequenced sample consisted of PBMCs. This sequence originates from a man younger than 45 in good health and CMV-seronegative. The chain recombines TRBV11-2 with TRBJ2-2; no clear D gene. The DNA of the CDR3 is TGTGCCAGCAGCTTAGATTTAGCCGGGGAGCTGTTTTTT. Translating it yields CASSLDLAGELFF.